The next 28 T cell receptor beta chains were all read from a single sample in a study of control samples from healthy donors and cancer patients. Libraries were prepared by immunoSEQ multiplex PCR; TCRdb keeps only in-frame clonotypes and omits some of them. Here the sample spans some 150,000 clones, roughly 94% being singletons. The sample comprised PBMCs. These receptors were obtained from a man in his 60s with colorectal cancer.

The chain has TRBV13 and TRBJ1-1; D not resolved. This CDR3 has 14 amino acids. Germline V gives CDR1 PRHDT, CDR2 FYEKMQ (reference sequence). The V gene lost 5 bases and the J gene lost 1 base, with 11 bases spanning the gap. The CDR3 region is CASSPTASNTEAFF. The CDR3 DNA reads as TGTGCCAGCAGCCCGACGGCTTCGAACACTGAAGCTTTCTTT.

The V call is TRBV7-2, the J call TRBJ1-5; weak D call: TRBD1 (6 bases). This CDR3 spans 16 amino acids. Deletions cut 5 bases from V and 2 bases from J, with 16 bases between. The germline CDR1 and CDR2 sequences are SGHTA and FQGNSA. Written as DNA, the CDR3 is TGTGCCAGCAGCCTAATCCCAGGGGCGGGCAATCAGCCCCAGCATTTT. Protein sequence: CASSLIPGAGNQPQHF.

This chain connects TRBV5-4 to TRBJ1-6, with D possibly matching TRBD1 (6 bases). Deletions cut 3 bases from V and 0 bases from J, with 13 bases between. The germline gives CDR1 SGHNT, CDR2 YYREEE (reference sequence). The CDR3 has 17 residues. The chain's CDR3 is CASSYRTDSSYNSPLHF. CDR3 DNA sequence: TGTGCCAGCAGCTATAGGACAGACAGCTCCTATAATTCACCCCTCCACTTT. The variable domain in full, with the rest retrieved from reference TRBV5-4 and TRBJ1-6, is ETGVTQSPTHLIKTRGQQVTLRCSSQSGHNTVSWYQQALGQGPQFIFQYYREEENGRGNFPPRFSGLQFPNYSSELNVNALELDDSALYLCASSYRTDSSYNSPLHFGNGTRLTVT.

The chain couples TRBV5-1 to TRBJ2-6; the D call may be TRBD1 or TRBD2 (5 bases each). The germline V and J ends were trimmed by 4 bases and 2 bases, with 10 bases remaining between them. This CDR3 contains 15 residues. Germline V lookup: CDR1 SGHRS, CDR2 YFSETQ. The CDR3 is CASSPGGAGANVLTF. The CDR3 bases are TGCGCCAGCAGCCCTGGGGGAGCTGGGGCCAACGTCCTGACTTTC.

The CDR3 bases are TGTGCCAGTAGTATACAAGGGGCGAAGACTGAAGCTTTCTTT. It specifies CASSIQGAKTEAFF. The V call is TRBV19, the J call TRBJ1-1; TRBD1 is a possible D gene (5 bases). This CDR3 is 14 amino acids long. Germline CDR1 LNHDA, CDR2 SQIVND (reference sequence). V gave up 2 bases and J gave up 5 bases, with 12 bases separating them.

V is TRBV7-2 and J is TRBJ2-3; 10 bases map to TRBD2. The CDR3 is 19 amino acids. Germline V gene data show CDR1 as SGHTA and CDR2 as FQGNSA. V shed 1 base, J shed 0 bases, and the junction held 10 bases outside the gene matches. CDR3 sequence: CASSLDGLAGVSSTDTQYF. The CDR3 nucleotides read TGTGCCAGCAGCTTAGATGGGCTAGCGGGGGTTTCTAGCACAGATACGCAGTATTTT.

This chain uses TRBV10-3 with TRBJ1-2; D uncertain. The CDR3 consists of 11 residues. Germline loops: CDR1 ENHRY, CDR2 SYGVKD. V gave up 4 bases and J gave up 5 bases, with 5 bases separating them. The CDR3 region has the DNA TGTGCCATCAGTGCTGGGTATGGCTACACCTTC. Translated, it gives CAISAGYGYTF.

The chain couples TRBV6-5 to TRBJ2-6; D possibly uses TRBD1 or TRBD2 (7 bases each). V lost 6 bases and J 1 base, leaving 10 bases between the germline ends. This CDR3 is 15 amino acids long. The germline gives CDR1 MNHEY, CDR2 SVGAGI. Here the CDR3 reads CASSQGGSGANVLTF. CDR3 bases: TGTGCCAGCAGCCAGGGGGGGTCTGGGGCCAACGTCCTGACTTTC.

J is TRBJ2-7 and V is TRBV5-4; the D is unclear. Germline V gene data show CDR1 as SGHNT and CDR2 as YYREEE (reference sequence). The ends were cut back, 6 bases at V and 4 bases at J, with 20 bases in the middle. There are 15 residues in the CDR3. In DNA, the CDR3 is TGTGCCAGCACTGTGACTCCCACTGTCCCATACGAGCAGTACTTC. This codes for CASTVTPTVPYEQYF. Full variable domain (remainder filled in from reference TRBV5-4 and TRBJ2-7): ETGVTQSPTHLIKTRGQQVTLRCSSQSGHNTVSWYQQALGQGPQFIFQYYREEENGRGNFPPRFSGLQFPNYSSELNVNALELDDSALYLCASTVTPTVPYEQYFGPGTRLTVT.

The chain has TRBV2 and TRBJ2-2; D is possibly TRBD1 (5 bases). The germline V gene encodes CDR1 SNHLY and CDR2 FYNNEI. Trimming stripped 4 bases from V and 0 bases from J, with 6 bases between. The CDR3 consists of 14 residues. For the CDR3, the DNA is TGTGCCAGCAGTGGGGGCTCGAACACCGGGGAGCTGTTTTTT. It translates to CASSGGSNTGELFF. Full variable domain (missing parts from reference TRBV2 and TRBJ2-2): EPEVTQTPSHQVTQMGQEVILRCVPISNHLYFYWYRQILGQKVEFLVSFYNNEISEKSEIFDDQFSVERPDGSNFTLKIRSTKLEDSAMYFCASSGGSNTGELFFGEGSRLTVL.

The chain recombines TRBV19 with TRBJ2-6; 8 bases are a match to TRBD1. Germline V gene lookup returns CDR1 LNHDA and CDR2 SQIVND (reference sequence). The V and J ends lost 8 bases and 2 bases, in that order; junction bases with no gene match: 2. This CDR3 is 14 amino acids long. The CDR3 loop is CASEDRAGANVLTF. The CDR3 nucleotides read TGTGCCAGTGAGGACAGGGCTGGGGCCAACGTCCTGACTTTC.

The genes are TRBV4-3 and TRBJ1-5; 8 positions agree with TRBD1. V lost 4 bases, J lost 5 bases, and 13 bases stayed unmatched. Germline CDR1 LGHNA, CDR2 YSLEER. CDR3 length equals 17 residues. CDR3 sequence (DNA): TGCGCCAGCAGCCGAGGGGTGGGGGACAGGTCCGATCAGCCCCAGCATTTT. This gives the protein CASSRGVGDRSDQPQHF.

Of note for this clone: Additional DNA sequences in this sample encode the identical CDR3. V usage is TRBV18 and J usage is TRBJ2-7; tentatively, D is TRBD1 or TRBD2 (5 bases each). The germline CDR1 and CDR2 sequences are KGHSH and LQKENI. The CDR3 spans 13 residues. V was shortened by 3 bases and J by 2 bases, with 8 bases between the two germline ends. CDR3 sequence: CASSPGPTYEQYF. CDR3 coding DNA: TGTGCCAGCTCACCGGGACCGACCTACGAGCAGTACTTC.

This chain joins TRBV6-2 or TRBV6-3 and TRBJ1-1; D is uncertain. Germline CDR1 is MNHEY and CDR2 is SVGEGT. The CDR3 length is 14 residues. Trimming stripped 0 bases from V and 6 bases from J, with 11 bases between. CDR3 nucleotides: TGTGCCAGCAGTTACTCTCGGGGTGGGTCTGAAGCTTTCTTT. Its translation is CASSYSRGGSEAFF.

This chain joins TRBV20-1 and TRBJ1-1; tentatively, D is TRBD1 (6 bases). The CDR3 consists of 11 residues. Germline CDR1 reads DFQATT; CDR2 reads SNEGSKA (reference sequence). Trimming stripped 6 bases from V and 5 bases from J, with 10 bases between. CDR3 protein: CSAWRGTEAFF. DNA for the CDR3: TGCAGTGCCTGGAGGGGGACTGAAGCTTTCTTT.

The chain links TRBV19 to TRBJ1-5; D not certain. V shed 7 bases and J shed 4 bases, with 14 bases lying between them. The CDR3 extends over 14 amino acids. Germline V gene sequence: CDR1 LNHDA, CDR2 SQIVND (reference sequence). Written as DNA, the CDR3 is TGTGCCAGTAATTTAGGATCCGTAAATCAGCCCCAGCATTTT. It encodes CASNLGSVNQPQHF.

The chain recombines TRBV7-9 with TRBJ2-3; D gene uncertain. The V end lost 1 base, the J end lost 1 base, and 0 bases lay between the germline ends. This CDR3 region has 12 residues. CDR1 and CDR2 from the germline V gene are SEHNR and FQNEAQ (reference sequence). The CDR3: CASSLGTDTQYF. The CDR3 DNA sequence: TGTGCCAGCAGCTTAGGCACAGATACGCAGTATTTT.

The chain links TRBV6-4 to TRBJ1-2, with TRBD1 matching over 7 bases. This CDR3 region has 14 residues. Looked up from germline, CDR1 is MRHNA and CDR2 is SNTAGT. V shed 0 bases, J shed 5 bases, and the junction held 3 bases outside the gene matches. CDR3 DNA: TGTGCCAGCAGTGACTCTCCGGGACAGTATGGCTACACCTTC. Translated, it gives CASSDSPGQYGYTF.

V gene TRBV6-1 combines with J gene TRBJ1-2; TRBD1 matches 8 bases. V lost 2 bases and J lost 7; bases outside the gene matches: 9. This CDR3 contains 15 residues. The germline V gene encodes CDR1 MNHNS and CDR2 SASEGT. CDR3 protein: CASSERSAGGPGYTF. CDR3 coding DNA: TGTGCCAGCAGTGAAAGGTCGGCAGGGGGCCCTGGCTACACCTTC.

The chain combines TRBV27 with TRBJ1-1; 7 bases line up with TRBD1. V shed 5 bases, J shed 3 bases, and the junction held 12 bases outside the gene matches. This CDR3 has 16 residues. Germline CDR1 reads MNHEY; CDR2 reads SMNVEV (reference sequence). Here the CDR3 reads CASSPYRGEPDTEAFF. Here the CDR3 DNA reads TGTGCCAGCAGTCCCTACAGGGGCGAACCGGACACTGAAGCTTTCTTT.

The chain employs TRBV12-3 or TRBV12-4 and TRBJ1-5, with D possibly matching TRBD1 (5 bases). The CDR3 length is 13 residues. Trimming took 2 bases from V and 6 from J, leaving 8 bases between them. CDR3 nucleotides: TGTGCCAGCAGTTTAATGAGGGGTCAGCCCCAGCATTTT. This translates into CASSLMRGQPQHF.

V usage is TRBV29-1 and J usage is TRBJ1-4, with a possible D match to TRBD1 (5 bases). CDR1 and CDR2 from the germline V gene are SQVTM and ANQGSEA. This CDR3 region has 15 residues. Trimming removed 7 bases from V and 1 base from J, with 16 bases in between. CDR3 sequence reads: CSARTLDLTNEKLFF. Written as DNA, the CDR3 is TGCAGCGCTCGGACACTTGACTTAACTAATGAAAAACTGTTTTTT.

The chain joins TRBV6-5 to TRBJ1-5; D not resolved. CDR1 MNHEY and CDR2 SVGAGI come from the germline V gene. Trimming shortened V by 5 bases and J by 0 bases, and 11 bases separated the two germline ends. The CDR3 has 15 amino acids. CDR3 sequence (DNA): TGTGCCAGCAGTCCGTCCTTAATTAGCAATCAGCCCCAGCATTTT. Its protein product is CASSPSLISNQPQHF.

J is TRBJ1-1 and V is TRBV5-1; possible D gene TRBD1, 6 bases. This CDR3 contains 14 residues. Germline V lookup: CDR1 SGHRS, CDR2 YFSETQ. The ends were cut back, 2 bases at V and 4 bases at J, with 12 bases in the middle. Here the CDR3 DNA reads TGCGCCAGCAGCTTCTCCGGGACACTCACTGAAGCTTTCTTT. Its translation is CASSFSGTLTEAFF.

CDR3 sequence reads: CASSLASSDSYEQYF. Written as DNA, the CDR3 is TGTGCCAGCAGCTTAGCCTCCTCGGACTCCTACGAGCAGTACTTC. This chain links TRBV7-9 with TRBJ2-7; D unclear. CDR1 and CDR2 from the germline V gene are SEHNR and FQNEAQ (reference sequence). This CDR3 region has 15 residues. With 0 bases removed from V and 0 bases from J, the gap between germline ends came to 9 bases.

CDR3 sequence reads: CASSAGTDYGYTF. DNA of the CDR3: TGCGCCAGCAGTGCGGGGACAGATTATGGCTACACCTTC. The chain couples TRBV10-1 to TRBJ1-2, with TRBD1 matching over 7 bases. V lost 4 bases, J lost 5 bases, and 4 bases stayed unmatched. The CDR3 runs to 13 residues. Germline CDR1 WNHNN, CDR2 SYGVQD (reference sequence).

This clone came up a few times. The chain recombines TRBV7-9 with TRBJ2-5; D is uncertain. Trimming left V 6 bases short and J 0 bases short, with 11 bases between. The germline V gene has CDR1 SEHNR and CDR2 FQNEAQ (reference sequence). The length of the CDR3 is 14 residues. The chain's CDR3 is CASRSDAHQETQYF. The CDR3 region has the DNA TGTGCCAGCAGATCTGACGCCCACCAAGAGACCCAGTACTTC.

This sequence joins TRBV7-9 and TRBJ1-2, with 10 bases fitting TRBD1. Germline V gene sequence: CDR1 SEHNR, CDR2 FQNEAQ (reference sequence). Trimming cost V 7 bases and J 4 bases; bases outside gene matches: 9. This CDR3 region has 15 residues. The CDR3 DNA follows: TGTGCCAGCACAAACGACAGGGGGCGCGTCTATGGCTACACCTTC. This translates into CASTNDRGRVYGYTF.